This T cell receptor beta chain derives from a study of blood T cell repertoires in COVID-19. Study information: COVID-19 samples, acute and convalescent, were from the United States, Italy and Spain. Nucleic acid was either cDNA or gDNA, and it came from T cells, B-cell-depleted T cells, or PBMCs.

Original data processing: Estimates of nucleated cell counts were drawn from the amplification of reference gene primers. Sequencing used immunoSEQ multiplex PCR; TCRdb keeps in-frame clones, though not all of them. V and J calls and clone size are given by that table; D and trimming were obtained from the DNA. The data contain approximately 200,000 clones, approximately 85% of them singletons. CDR1 is SGHRS, CDR2 YFSETQ, per germline. CDR3 length: 16 amino acids. The V segment lost 0 bases and the J segment 0 bases; nucleotides outside the gene matches: 3. This chain joins TRBV5-1 and TRBJ2-1; 7 nucleotides line up with TRBD2. The TCR originated in a man aged 55 to 70 with acute or convalescent COVID-19. Sequenced: peripheral blood. DNA of the CDR3: TGCGCCAGCAGCTTGGCCGGGGGGAGCTCCTACAATGAGCAGTTCTTC. The encoded protein is CASSLAGGSSYNEQFF.